This T cell receptor beta chain was sequenced for a study of cytomegalovirus exposure and HLA in healthy donors. Study-wide results and limits: In vitro assays verified that a few CMV-associated chains recognized CMV antigens specifically. A later analysis by the authors found several of the most significant clusters apparently linked to common viral pathogens.

Both 60 Vbeta primers and 13 Jbeta primers went into the PCR. Original methodology: Unique TCR beta chains totaled some 80 million in a later count, with about 11 million of them shared. Some clones are missing from TCRdb's copy, which holds only in-frame ones; the method was immunoSEQ multiplex PCR. The V and J calls and clone size come from that table; D and trimming were worked out from the DNA. Of 85,000 to 130,000 clones detected, around three quarters appear once; the ten largest clones hold 4.1%. The CDR3 consists of 13 residues. In germline, CDR1 is MNHEY, CDR2 SMNVEV (reference sequence). V lost 4 bases, J lost 4 bases, and 10 bases lay in between. In the case of this clone: Its antigen is unknown.

The origin of this receptor is a female donor in good health and CMV-seropositive. J is TRBJ1-2 and V is TRBV27; the D gene is possibly TRBD1 (6 bases). Input material: PBMCs. CDR3 nucleotide sequence: TGTGCCAGCAGTTCCCAGGGGACCTATGGCTACACCTTC. It specifies CASSSQGTYGYTF.